This T cell receptor (beta chain) was recorded in a study of blood T cell repertoires in COVID-19 (dated by TCRdb to the early 2020s). For context, the study as a whole: Collaborator samples came from the United States, Italy and Spain and covered acute and convalescent phases of COVID-19. Samples were obtained from the ongoing ImmuneRACE study (first 160 participants) and from 1,000 to 1,500 subjects provided by 6 global collaborators. Subjects who had been exposed to COVID-19, were actively infected with it, or had recovered from it provided the deeply sampled blood TCRbeta repertoires that made up the dataset. Sample metadata almost always included a de-identified subject ID, COVID-19 status, age in years and sex. The repertoires were made available in a free public database intended to serve as a resource for research on the immune response to SARS-CoV-2. The material from the prospective study consisted of cDNA or gDNA derived from T cells, B-cell-depleted T cells, or PBMCs. HLA class I and class II types, where available, came from metadata supplied by the sample provider rather than from assay-based typing.

The collaborating institutions used their own protocols to collect whole blood in K2EDTA tubes. For TCRbeta analysis, collaborators shipped samples in one of three forms: frozen whole blood, isolated PBMCs, or DNA extracted from either of those sample types. In regard to this clone: Its antigen specificity is not known. Qualities for individual bases were not recorded, and no much larger clone is one base off.

TCRbeta CDR3 regions were amplified from genomic DNA using the immunoSEQ Assay, a bias-controlled multiplex PCR. From the authors' description of their analysis: The number of nucleated cells in each sample was estimated from the amplification of reference gene primers within the assay. Sequence reads were collapsed and filtered to measure the absolute abundance of every unique TCRbeta CDR3 rearrangement. For each sample, productive Simpson clonality was calculated by taking the square root of Simpson's diversity index across productive rearrangements. Drawn from immuneACCESS, this table holds only the in-frame rearrangements with V and J called that TCRdb kept. Clones are partly lost; checked studies trace under half to an unresolved V gene and leave the rest unexplained. Clone size and the V and J calls come from that table; the DNA yielded D and trimming. The sample yields about 670,000 clones; 80% to 90% were counted once. The ten top clones hold roughly 0.25% of the sample.

V is pared back by 4 bases and J by 4 bases, with 10 bases lying between the germline termini. CDR3 length: 13 amino acids, cysteine to phenylalanine. Just the 39-base CDR3 DNA is kept, in frame starting at base 1. CDR1 and CDR2, per the germline V gene (reference sequence), are LNHDA and SQIVND. The investigation overall reported the following: The amount of clinical and demographic metadata varied by source and participant and was provided uncurated.

This receptor was obtained from a woman aged 18-30 years with acute or convalescent COVID-19. Rearrangement joined TRBV19 to TRBJ1-1; perhaps TRBD1 is the D gene, with 6 bases matching. The specimen was peripheral blood. The CDR3 reads CASSTGAATEAFF. The nucleotide sequence is given as TGTGCCAGTAGTACAGGGGCAGCCACTGAAGCTTTCTTT.